The 5 T cell receptor beta chains below were found in one sample sequenced in a study of identical twins. TCRdb re-called the 5' RACE reads through MiXCR, storing one row per CDR3 protein. This table holds 200,000 to 250,000 distinct CDR3 sequences, 7.5% found once. Separately, the same data were catalogued under a study of yellow fever vaccine responses in identical twins.

The sequenced sample consisted of memory (CD45RO+) T cells sorted from blood. The receptor source for this set is a woman younger than 35 in good health.

Within the sample, this clonotype is medium-sized. The rearrangement uses TRBV25-1 and TRBJ2-3; D unclear. Germline CDR1 and CDR2: MGHDK and SYGVNS. The CDR3 consists of 14 residues. Trimming shortened V by 4 bases and J by 2 bases, and 10 bases separated the two germline ends. CDR3 coding DNA: TGTGCCAGCAGTGCGGTTGGAACCACAGATACGCAGTATTTT. It translates to CASSAVGTTDTQYF.

This clonotype was counted a few times. The rearrangement links TRBV28 to TRBJ2-1; 11 bases are a match to TRBD1. The CDR3 runs to 15 residues. J lost 9 bases, V lost 6 bases, and 10 bases had no gene match. CDR1 is MDHEN, CDR2 SYDVKM, per germline. The DNA of the CDR3 is TGTGCCAGCAGGGGACAGGGGGATAGGGGAGGTGAGCAGTTCTTC. Its translation is CASRGQGDRGGEQFF.

This clonotype came up a few times. The chain couples TRBV6-5 to TRBJ2-5; tentatively, D is TRBD1 or TRBD2 (5 bases each). CDR1 is MNHEY and CDR2 is SVGAGI in the germline V gene. The ends were cut back, 5 bases at V and 1 base at J, with 11 bases in the middle. This CDR3 region has 14 residues. CDR3: CASSHGTGQETQYF. The CDR3 bases are TGTGCCAGCAGTCACGGGACGGGCCAAGAGACCCAGTACTTC.

This clonotype was counted once. The chain links TRBV7-2 to TRBJ2-7, with D possibly called TRBD1 or TRBD2 (5 bases each). This CDR3 has 15 amino acids. Germline loops: CDR1 SGHTA, CDR2 FQGNSA. The V end lost 5 bases, the J end lost 2 bases, and 16 bases lay between the germline ends. The CDR3 sequence: CASSLGTQATYEQYF. As DNA, the CDR3 is TGTGCCAGCAGCCTCGGGACCCAGGCCACCTACGAGCAGTACTTC.

This clonotype was recorded at least ten times. The genes are TRBV5-1 and TRBJ2-1; a possible D gene is TRBD1 (6 bases). This CDR3 contains 13 residues. V lost 5 bases, J lost 7 bases, and 13 bases lay in between. Germline-derived CDR1 and CDR2 are SGHRS and YFSETQ. The CDR3 DNA reads as TGCGCCAGCAGGTTTGGACAGTCGAATGAGCAGTTCTTC. The encoded protein is CASRFGQSNEQFF.